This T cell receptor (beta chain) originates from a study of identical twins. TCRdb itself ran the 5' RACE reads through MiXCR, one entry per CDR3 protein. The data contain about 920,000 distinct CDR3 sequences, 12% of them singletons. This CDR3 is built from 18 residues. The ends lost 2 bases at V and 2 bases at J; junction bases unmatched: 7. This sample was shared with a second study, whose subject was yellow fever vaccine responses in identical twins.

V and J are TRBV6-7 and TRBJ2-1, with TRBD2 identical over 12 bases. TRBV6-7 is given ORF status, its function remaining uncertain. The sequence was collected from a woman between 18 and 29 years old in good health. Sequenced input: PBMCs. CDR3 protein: CASSYPTSGGLTYNEQFF. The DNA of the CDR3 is TGTGCCAGCAGTTACCCGACTAGCGGGGGCCTCACCTACAATGAGCAGTTCTTC.